Sequencing of this TCR beta chain was carried out in a study of blood T cell repertoires in COVID-19. At the level of the study: In each case, the material was cDNA or gDNA derived from T cells, B-cell-depleted T cells, or PBMCs.

Germline V gene sequence: CDR1 KGHSH, CDR2 LQKENI. The CDR3 consists of 16 residues. Deletions cut 3 bases from V and 7 bases from J, with 18 bases between. In the original workflow: Estimation of nucleated cell counts was performed using reference gene primer amplification. This table comes from immunoSEQ multiplex PCR, and its TCRdb copy is limited to in-frame clones, with some not included. D and trimming were read from the DNA, whereas the V and J calls and clone size are those reported in that table. There are a few hundred thousand clones in the sample; approximately 86% occur only once, and over 4% lies in the top ten.

The chain recombines TRBV18 with TRBJ1-4; D is perhaps TRBD1 (5 bases). Source material: peripheral blood. This TCR was sampled from a woman aged 60-70 years with COVID-19, enrolled during active disease. CDR3 sequence reads: CASSPSTGTTGEKLFF. DNA for the CDR3: TGTGCCAGCTCACCTTCAACAGGCACAACGGGTGAAAAACTGTTTTTT.